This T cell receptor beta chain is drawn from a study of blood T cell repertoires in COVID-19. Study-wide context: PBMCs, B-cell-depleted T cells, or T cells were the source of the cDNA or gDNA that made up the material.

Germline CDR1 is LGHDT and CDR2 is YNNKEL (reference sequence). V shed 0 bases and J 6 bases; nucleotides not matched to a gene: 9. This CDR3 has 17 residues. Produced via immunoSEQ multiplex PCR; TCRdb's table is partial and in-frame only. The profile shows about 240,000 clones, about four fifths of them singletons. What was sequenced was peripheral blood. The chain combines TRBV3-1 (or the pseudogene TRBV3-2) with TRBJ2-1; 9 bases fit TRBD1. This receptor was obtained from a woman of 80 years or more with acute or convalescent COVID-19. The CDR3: CASSQDFYRTGVNEQFF. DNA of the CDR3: TGTGCCAGCAGCCAAGACTTCTACAGGACAGGGGTCAATGAGCAGTTCTTC.